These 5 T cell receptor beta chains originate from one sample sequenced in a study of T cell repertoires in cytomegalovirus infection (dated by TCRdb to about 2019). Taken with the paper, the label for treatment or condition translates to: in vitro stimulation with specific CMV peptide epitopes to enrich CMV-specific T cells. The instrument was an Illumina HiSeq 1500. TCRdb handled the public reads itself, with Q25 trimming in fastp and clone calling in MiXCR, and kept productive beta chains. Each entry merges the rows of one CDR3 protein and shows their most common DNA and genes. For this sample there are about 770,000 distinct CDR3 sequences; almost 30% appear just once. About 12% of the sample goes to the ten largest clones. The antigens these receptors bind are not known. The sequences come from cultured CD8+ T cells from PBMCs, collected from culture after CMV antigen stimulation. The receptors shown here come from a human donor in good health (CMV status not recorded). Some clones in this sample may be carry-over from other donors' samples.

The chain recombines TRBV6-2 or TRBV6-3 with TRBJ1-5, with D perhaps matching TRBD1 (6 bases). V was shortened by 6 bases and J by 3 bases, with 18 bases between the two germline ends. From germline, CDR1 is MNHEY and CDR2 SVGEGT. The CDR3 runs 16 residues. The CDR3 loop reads CASSNPGGPYNQPQHF. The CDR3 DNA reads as TGTGCCAGCAGCAACCCGGGGGGGCCTTACAATCAGCCCCAGCATTTT.

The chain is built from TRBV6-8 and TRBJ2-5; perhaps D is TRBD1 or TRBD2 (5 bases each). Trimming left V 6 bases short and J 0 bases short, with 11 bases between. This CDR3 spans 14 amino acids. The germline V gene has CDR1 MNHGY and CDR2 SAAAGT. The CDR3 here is CASSPGADQETQYF. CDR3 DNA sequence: TGTGCCAGCAGCCCCGGGGCAGACCAAGAGACCCAGTACTTC.

In nucleotides, the CDR3 is TGCGCCAGCAGCTTGGCCTCTATACTTCCCGGCACAGATACGCAGTATTTT. Encoded protein: CASSLASILPGTDTQYF. The chain combines TRBV5-1 with TRBJ2-3; D is uncertain. Trimming took off 0 bases at V and 1 base at J, with 15 bases between the two ends. Germline V CDR1 and CDR2: SGHRS, YFSETQ. This CDR3 comprises 17 residues.

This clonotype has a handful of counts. The CDR3 spells CASSTSGGGQETQYF. CDR3 bases: TGTGCCAGCAGCACTAGCGGGGGGGGACAAGAGACCCAGTACTTC. This chain links TRBV12-3 or TRBV12-4 with TRBJ2-5; 13 nucleotides align to TRBD2. This CDR3 has 15 amino acids. The trim removed 6 bases at V and 2 bases at J, leaving 3 bases unmatched.

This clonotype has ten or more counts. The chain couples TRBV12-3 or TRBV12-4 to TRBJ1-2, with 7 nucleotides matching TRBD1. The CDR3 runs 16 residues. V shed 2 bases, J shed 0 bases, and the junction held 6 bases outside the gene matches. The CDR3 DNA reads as TGTGCCAGCAGTTTATTCCCAGGGGGAACTAACTATGGCTACACCTTC. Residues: CASSLFPGGTNYGYTF.